This entry concerns a single T cell receptor beta chain. Its specificity is not known. Only in-frame clones appear in the TCRdb table, and some are missing; sequencing was by immunoSEQ multiplex PCR. The table lists some 44,000 clones, more than 75% of them singletons, with 0.38% in the top ten. CDR3 length: 18 residues. V trimming: 0 bases; J trimming: 3 bases; junction bases outside the gene matches: 7. Germline V gene lookup returns CDR1 LGHNA and CDR2 YSLEER. These data come from a study of OX40 agonist ivuxolimab in advanced cancers. Notes on the study in general: There were also nonresponders showing low normalized T-cell clonal expansion.

V gene TRBV4-3 combines with J gene TRBJ2-2; 10 bases fit TRBD1. Sequencing used CD4+ or CD8+ T cells sorted from blood, obtained in a trial of the OX40 agonist ivuxolimab. This receptor was taken from an adult with an advanced solid tumor such as melanoma, head and neck, liver or kidney cancer. The CDR3 DNA sequence: TGCGCCAGCAGCCAAGATGGACAGGGGGTAATTTACACCGGGGAGCTGTTTTTT. This codes for CASSQDGQGVIYTGELFF.